This passage covers 29 T cell receptor beta chains from one sample sequenced in a study of blood T cells in healthy people across ages. The second PCR ran roughly 6 to 11 cycles with a sample-barcoded 5' primer and J-beta primers. TCRdb passed the 5' RACE reads through MiXCR, listing each CDR3 protein once. This table holds approximately 900,000 distinct CDR3 sequences, 40% to 60% found once. Sequencing was performed on blood. The origin of the receptors is a man between 25 and 39 years old in good health.

This chain links TRBV5-1 with TRBJ2-5, with D uncertain. The CDR3 is 13 residues long. CDR1 is SGHRS and CDR2 is YFSETQ in the germline V gene. V lost 4 bases to trimming and J lost 4 bases, with 11 bases between them. CDR3 in DNA: TGCGCCAGCAGCCGGGCATTAGGAGAGACCCAGTACTTC. It specifies CASSRALGETQYF.

This clonotype was found many times. The chain joins TRBV14 to TRBJ2-1; 10 bases map to TRBD2. J gave up 3 bases and V 4 bases, and 9 bases lay outside the gene matches. From germline, CDR1 is SGHDN and CDR2 FVKESK. CDR3 size: 17 residues. CDR3 DNA: TGTGCCAGCAGCCGCGGTGTAACTAGCGGGGTCTACAATGAGCAGTTCTTC. It is translated as CASSRGVTSGVYNEQFF.

This chain uses TRBV5-1 with TRBJ2-2; D gene uncertain. From germline, CDR1 is SGHRS and CDR2 YFSETQ. The ends were cut back, 4 bases at V and 9 bases at J, with 10 bases in the middle. The CDR3 is 12 residues long. CDR3 nucleotide sequence: TGCGCCAGCAGCCTGACTGTTCGGGAGCTGTTTTTT. It translates to CASSLTVRELFF. The full variable domain, its missing parts supplied by reference TRBV5-1 and TRBJ2-2, is KAGVTQTPRYLIKTRGQQVTLSCSPISGHRSVSWYQQTPGQGLQFLFEYFSETQRNKGNFPGRFSGRQFSNSRSEMNVSTLELGDSALYLCASSLTVRELFFGEGSRLTVL.

The chain carries TRBV29-1 and TRBJ2-7; a possible D gene is TRBD1 (6 bases). CDR3 length: 14 residues. Germline loops: CDR1 SQVTM, CDR2 ANQGSEA. Trimming stripped 4 bases from V and 2 bases from J, with 15 bases between. The DNA of the CDR3 is TGCAGCGTTGTACAGGGTCGCCGGGCCTACGAGCAGTACTTC. It codes for CSVVQGRRAYEQYF.

The V and J genes are TRBV7-3 and TRBJ2-4, with 7 nucleotides matching TRBD2. This CDR3 spans 13 amino acids. Losses at the gene ends were 0 bases for V and 13 bases for J; bases not matched to a gene: 6. Per germline, CDR1 SGHTA and CDR2 FQGTGA. CDR3 sequence (DNA): TGTGCCAGCAGCTTAACAGCGGGGCAAGAGCAGTACTTC. It specifies CASSLTAGQEQYF.

This clonotype was observed a few times. The chain links TRBV29-1 to TRBJ2-5; TRBD2 matches at 9 bases. The germline gives CDR1 SQVTM, CDR2 ANQGSEA. The ends lost 0 bases at V and 0 bases at J; junction bases unmatched: 11. The CDR3 has 18 residues. The DNA for the CDR3 is TGCAGCGTTGAAGATGTAATTCTAGCGGGGCAGTACCAAGAGACCCAGTACTTC. Translating it yields CSVEDVILAGQYQETQYF.

In DNA, the CDR3 is TGCGCCACCTCGTCCCCGGGGGCGAACACAGATACGCAGTATTTT. This codes for CATSSPGANTDTQYF. The chain employs TRBV5-1 and TRBJ2-3; possibly TRBD1 or TRBD2 for D (6 bases each). V was trimmed by 9 bases and J by 2 bases, leaving 19 bases between them. The CDR3 covers 15 residues. Germline lookup yields CDR1 SGHRS and CDR2 YFSETQ.

V gene TRBV7-2 combines with J gene TRBJ2-2; D may match TRBD1 or TRBD2 (6 bases each). CDR1 is SGHTA and CDR2 is FQGNSA in the germline V gene. The CDR3 has 16 residues. The V and J ends lost 2 bases and 3 bases respectively, with 13 bases between them. The CDR3 bases are TGTGCCAGCAGCTTATCGGGGGCCCGGGACACCGGGGAGCTGTTTTTT. Translation gives CASSLSGARDTGELFF.

This clonotype was seen only a few times. V and J are TRBV27 and TRBJ2-7, with 7 bases aligning to TRBD1. The CDR3 spans 16 residues. The germline V gene encodes CDR1 MNHEY and CDR2 SMNVEV (reference sequence). The J segment lost 1 base and the V segment lost 3 bases, leaving 9 bases of the junction unmatched. CDR3 coding DNA: TGTGCCAGCAGTTTCCGACAGGGTGAAAGATCCTACGAGCAGTACTTC. The encoded protein is CASSFRQGERSYEQYF.

For this clonotype: Germline is not matched at one junction end, which may reflect a read error. V and J are TRBV7-2 and TRBJ2-6; either TRBD1 or TRBD2 may fit D (6 bases each). Germline CDR1 and CDR2: SGHTA and FQGNSA. This CDR3 spans 16 amino acids. CDR3 DNA: TGTGCCAGCAGCTTAGTGGGGGGCGCTGGGGCCAACGTCCCGACTTTC. It codes for CASSLVGGAGANVPTF.

The V and J genes are TRBV20-1 and TRBJ2-3; D is perhaps TRBD2 (5 bases). The V end lost 0 bases, the J end lost 3 bases, and 10 bases lay between the germline ends. The CDR3 is 14 amino acids. CDR1 and CDR2 (germline): DFQATT, SNEGSKA (reference sequence). The CDR3 is CSARESEGTDTQYF. CDR3 in DNA: TGCAGTGCTAGAGAGAGTGAGGGTACAGATACGCAGTATTTT.

V is TRBV7-9 and J is TRBJ1-5; 8 bases match TRBD1. V was pared by 5 bases and J by 6 bases, with 9 bases of the junction left unmatched. CDR3 length equals 15 residues. Germline CDR1 and CDR2: SEHNR and FQNEAQ (reference sequence). CDR3 bases: TGTGCCAGCAGCAAGACAGGGGTCGACGGTCAGCCCCAGCATTTT. The encoded protein is CASSKTGVDGQPQHF. Combining the CDR3 with reference TRBV7-9 and TRBJ1-5 gives the whole variable domain DTGVSQNPRHKITKRGQNVTFRCDPISEHNRLYWYRQTLGQGPEFLTYFQNEAQLEKSRLLSDRFSAERPKGSFSTLEIQRTEQGDSAMYLCASSKTGVDGQPQHFGDGTRLSIL.

This clonotype has more than one count but fewer than ten. This sequence joins TRBV6-5 and TRBJ2-1; 11 positions match TRBD2. This CDR3 region has 16 residues. Germline V CDR1 and CDR2: MNHEY, SVGAGI. The V segment lost 6 bases and the J segment 4 bases; nucleotides outside the gene matches: 8. Here the CDR3 DNA reads TGTGCCAGCAGCCTCTATCGGACTAGCGGGTACAATGAGCAGTTCTTC. Its translation is CASSLYRTSGYNEQFF.

The sample holds one count of this clonotype. The chain couples TRBV19 to TRBJ1-2; D is uncertain. CDR1 is LNHDA, CDR2 SQIVND, per germline (reference sequence). This CDR3 region has 13 residues. V dropped 8 bases and J dropped 0 bases, with 10 bases sitting between them. The CDR3 DNA reads as TGTGCCAGTGAATATCGGACTAACTATGGCTACACCTTC. Translation gives CASEYRTNYGYTF. Combining the CDR3 with reference TRBV19 and TRBJ1-2 gives the whole variable domain DGGITQSPKYLFRKEGQNVTLSCEQNLNHDAMYWYRQDPGQGLRLIYYSQIVNDFQKGDIAEGYSVSREKKESFPLTVTSAQKNPTAFYLCASEYRTNYGYTFGSGTRLTVV.

The chain joins TRBV5-6 to TRBJ2-1, with TRBD1 matching 7 bases. The V segment lost 6 bases and the J segment 7 bases; nucleotides outside the gene matches: 7. The CDR3 sequence is 13 residues long. Germline CDR1 and CDR2: SGHDT and YYEEEE. The CDR3 DNA sequence: TGTGCCAGCATCCTGACAGGGTTGAATGAGCAGTTCTTC. Translation gives CASILTGLNEQFF.

This clonotype was seen a handful of times. The V call is TRBV6-1, the J call TRBJ2-7; a weak D match, TRBD1 (5 bases). CDR3 length: 15 residues. Trimming cost V 5 bases and J 1 base, with 15 bases left between them. Looked up from germline, CDR1 is MNHNS and CDR2 is SASEGT. The CDR3 sequence is CASSPTAYGSYEQYF. The CDR3, as DNA: TGTGCCAGCAGTCCGACAGCGTACGGATCCTACGAGCAGTACTTC.

The rearrangement joins TRBV7-2 to TRBJ2-1, with TRBD2 as a possible D gene (5 bases). Germline CDR1 SGHTA, CDR2 FQGNSA. The V gene lost 1 base and the J gene lost 6 bases, with 10 bases spanning the gap. This CDR3 is 14 amino acids long. CDR3 residues: CASSLGWRANEQFF. The CDR3 bases are TGTGCCAGCAGCTTAGGGTGGCGGGCCAATGAGCAGTTCTTC.

This clonotype was counted a few times. The chain uses TRBV5-1 and TRBJ2-3, with unresolved D. CDR1 and CDR2 from the germline V gene are SGHRS and YFSETQ. The CDR3 has 14 residues. The germline V and J ends were trimmed by 4 bases and 0 bases, with 9 bases remaining between them. The chain's CDR3 is CASSQDGSTDTQYF. DNA for the CDR3: TGCGCCAGCAGCCAGGACGGTAGCACAGATACGCAGTATTTT. Looking up the rest from reference TRBV5-1 and TRBJ2-3 gives the full variable domain: KAGVTQTPRYLIKTRGQQVTLSCSPISGHRSVSWYQQTPGQGLQFLFEYFSETQRNKGNFPGRFSGRQFSNSRSEMNVSTLELGDSALYLCASSQDGSTDTQYFGPGTRLTVL.

The chain carries TRBV27 and TRBJ1-4, with D possibly matching TRBD1 (6 bases). Germline loops: CDR1 MNHEY, CDR2 SMNVEV (reference sequence). V lost 6 bases and J 0 bases, leaving 14 bases between the germline ends. The CDR3 is made up of 16 amino acids. The CDR3 DNA reads TGTGCCAGCAGAGCAGGGGACACGACAACTAATGAAAAACTGTTTTTT. Translating gives CASRAGDTTTNEKLFF.

The V gene is TRBV29-1, the J gene TRBJ1-1, with 9 bases that match TRBD1. V lost 7 bases and J lost 0; bases outside the gene matches: 3. This CDR3 region has 13 residues. The germline gives CDR1 SQVTM, CDR2 ANQGSEA. CDR3 amino acids: CSGGQGLNTEAFF. CDR3 bases: TGCAGCGGTGGACAGGGGTTGAACACTGAAGCTTTCTTT. Supplemented by reference TRBV29-1 and TRBJ1-1, the full variable domain reads SAVISQKPSRDICQRGTSLTIQCQVDSQVTMMFWYRQQPGQSLTLIATANQGSEATYESGFVIDKFPISRPNLTFSTLTVSNMSPEDSSIYLCSGGQGLNTEAFFGQGTRLTVV.

This clonotype occurred a few times. This chain connects TRBV12-3 or TRBV12-4 to TRBJ1-6; 10 positions match TRBD1. The V and J ends lost 5 bases and 7 bases, in that order; junction bases with no gene match: 2. This CDR3 contains 14 residues. CDR3 DNA sequence: TGTGCCAGCAGTACGGACAGGGGGAATTCACCCCTCCACTTT. Translating it yields CASSTDRGNSPLHF.

The chain employs TRBV7-2 and TRBJ2-3; 11 nucleotides align to TRBD2. Germline CDR1 is SGHTA and CDR2 is FQGNSA. Trimming took 1 base from V and 0 from J; bases not matched to a gene: 9. The CDR3 contains 19 residues. For the CDR3, the DNA is TGTGCCAGCAGCTTAGTTGGTCTAGCGGGGGGCTCGAGCACAGATACGCAGTATTTT. This codes for CASSLVGLAGGSSTDTQYF.

V gene TRBV7-2 combines with J gene TRBJ2-3; 12 bases map to TRBD2. The trim removed 3 bases at V and 1 base at J, leaving 5 bases unmatched. This CDR3 spans 17 amino acids. From germline, CDR1 is SGHTA and CDR2 FQGNSA. The CDR3 region is CASSFTTSGGRTDTQYF. The CDR3 region has the DNA TGTGCCAGCAGCTTTACGACTAGCGGGGGACGCACAGATACGCAGTATTTT.

The chain employs TRBV7-2 and TRBJ1-2; TRBD1 matches 7 bases. The CDR3 contains 15 residues. Germline CDR1 SGHTA, CDR2 FQGNSA. V dropped 1 base and J dropped 4; count of bases not matched to a gene: 6. As DNA, the CDR3 is TGTGCCAGCAGCTTAGTGGAGGGGGCCTTCTATGGCTACACCTTC. It specifies CASSLVEGAFYGYTF.

This clonotype was counted a few times. The junction differs from germline at one of its ends, possibly a read error. The chain couples TRBV4-1 to TRBJ2-3; TRBD2 is a possible D gene (5 bases). The CDR3 is 13 amino acids. Germline CDR1 reads MGHRA; CDR2 reads YSYEKL. The CDR3 loop reads CASRQGRADTQYF. DNA for the CDR3: TGCGCCAGCAGACAAGGGAGAGCAGATACGCAGTATTTT.

This clonotype was counted only a few times. The chain carries TRBV28 and TRBJ1-2; D call uncertain. The CDR3 has 17 amino acids. Germline CDR1 MDHEN, CDR2 SYDVKM. V was pared by 2 bases and J by 0 bases, with 16 bases between. CDR3 residues: CASSLVGVSPSNYGYTF. CDR3 DNA sequence: TGTGCCAGCAGTTTAGTTGGAGTTAGCCCCTCTAACTATGGCTACACCTTC.

V is TRBV30 and J is TRBJ2-5, with no clear D. Germline V gives CDR1 GTSNPN, CDR2 SVGIG (reference sequence). The CDR3 extends over 13 amino acids. V lost 0 bases, J lost 1 base, and 6 bases lay in between. The CDR3 sequence: CAWSVASQETQYF. In DNA form, the CDR3 reads TGTGCCTGGAGTGTGGCGTCCCAAGAGACCCAGTACTTC. The complete variable domain, with remaining parts taken from reference TRBV30 and TRBJ2-5, reads SQTIHQWPATLVQPVGSPLSLECTVEGTSNPNLYWYRQAAGRGLQLLFYSVGIGQISSEVPQNLSASRPQDRQFILSSKKLLLSDSGFYLCAWSVASQETQYFGPGTRLLVL.

This clonotype has only a few counts. This chain joins TRBV4-1 and TRBJ1-2; tentatively, D is TRBD1 (6 bases). This CDR3 spans 14 amino acids. Trimming took off 0 bases at V and 6 bases at J, with 11 bases between the two ends. Germline values: CDR1 MGHRA, CDR2 YSYEKL. Written as DNA, the CDR3 is TGCGCCAGCAGCCAAGATTGGGGGGCGCATGGCTACACCTTC. Translated: CASSQDWGAHGYTF.

This clonotype occurred a few times. The rearrangement uses TRBV6-1 and TRBJ2-5; D possibly corresponds to TRBD2 (5 bases). The germline gives CDR1 MNHNS, CDR2 SASEGT. CDR3 length: 15 amino acids. V was trimmed by 1 base and J by 0 bases, leaving 9 bases between them. CDR3 amino acids: CASSEVAGNQETQYF. The CDR3 DNA is TGTGCCAGCAGTGAAGTGGCCGGGAACCAAGAGACCCAGTACTTC.